The 15 T cell receptor beta chains listed next were all sequenced from one sample in a study of blood T cell repertoires in COVID-19. Using immunoSEQ multiplex PCR, the repertoire was profiled, and TCRdb retains in-frame clones only, with some absent. The sample includes hundreds of thousands of clones, around 82% of them seen just once. Sequenced sample: peripheral blood. The source of these receptors is a woman aged 45 to 65 with acute or convalescent COVID-19.

This clone has a single count. V usage is TRBV28 and J usage is TRBJ2-5; maybe TRBD1 (5 bases). V was pared by 5 bases and J by 5 bases, with 12 bases between. CDR3 length equals 13 residues. Germline V gives CDR1 MDHEN, CDR2 SYDVKM. The CDR3 region is CASSLDSRETQYF. The CDR3 DNA sequence: TGTGCCAGCAGTCTAGACAGTCGGGAGACCCAGTACTTC.

The chain uses TRBV10-1 and TRBJ2-7; TRBD1 agrees at 7 bases. Unmatched junction bases numbered 1, after V lost 5 bases and J lost 0 bases. CDR3 length equals 13 residues. The germline gives CDR1 WNHNN, CDR2 SYGVQD (reference sequence). CDR3 coding DNA: TGCGCCAGCAGTCGGGACAGCTCCTACGAGCAGTACTTC. Translated: CASSRDSSYEQYF.

This sequence joins TRBV10-3 and TRBJ2-3, with 10 nucleotides matching TRBD2. The CDR3 runs to 15 residues. Germline V gene data show CDR1 as ENHRY and CDR2 as SYGVKD. V gave up 6 bases and J gave up 4 bases; unmatched junction bases: 7. CDR3 protein: CAISKREGTADTQYF. The CDR3 bases are TGTGCCATCAGCAAGCGGGAGGGGACCGCAGATACGCAGTATTTT.

The chain is built from TRBV28 and TRBJ1-5; 7 positions match TRBD1. The CDR3 has 14 residues. The V gene's germline CDR1 is MDHEN and CDR2 SYDVKM. V dropped 7 bases and J dropped 8; count of bases not matched to a gene: 11. The DNA of the CDR3 is TGTGCCAGCAACTCAGCAGGGGGGCAGGAGCCCCAGCATTTT. It codes for CASNSAGGQEPQHF.

This chain links TRBV29-1 with TRBJ2-2; 7 positions agree with TRBD1. CDR3 length: 14 amino acids. Germline V gives CDR1 SQVTM, CDR2 ANQGSEA. The V gene end was trimmed by 7 bases and the J gene end by 4 bases; junction bases not matched to a gene: 9. The CDR3 region is CSARGGSGTGELFF. The CDR3 region has the DNA TGCAGCGCCAGAGGGGGCAGCGGCACCGGGGAGCTGTTTTTT.

The rearrangement joins TRBV28 to TRBJ2-7; tentatively, D is TRBD2 (5 bases). V was clipped by 7 bases and J by 2 bases, with 12 bases between them. CDR3 length equals 13 residues. Germline V CDR1 and CDR2: MDHEN, SYDVKM. The CDR3: CASNRAGPYEQYF. The CDR3 nucleotides are TGTGCCAGCAATCGGGCGGGTCCCTACGAGCAGTACTTC.

The chain joins TRBV19 to TRBJ2-3; a weak D match, TRBD2 (6 bases). Looked up from germline, CDR1 is LNHDA and CDR2 is SQIVND (reference sequence). Deletions cut 3 bases from V and 7 bases from J, with 14 bases between. The CDR3 runs 14 residues. The DNA of the CDR3 is TGTGCCAGTAGTATTGGGACTGCCCCACATACGCAGTATTTT. Translated, it gives CASSIGTAPHTQYF.

The chain links TRBV9 to TRBJ2-1; 9 positions match TRBD2. After removal of 6 bases from V and 8 bases from J, the junction contained 9 bases not matched to a gene. Germline assignment: CDR1 SGDLS and CDR2 YYNGEE. The CDR3 length is 14 residues. CDR3 nucleotides: TGTGCCAGCAATCCCAGCGGGAGGTTCGATGAGCAGTTCTTC. It specifies CASNPSGRFDEQFF.

The chain combines TRBV5-1 with TRBJ2-2; 8 bases map to TRBD2. CDR1 SGHRS and CDR2 YFSETQ come from the germline V gene. The CDR3 loop spans 17 amino acids. V gave up 0 bases and J gave up 2 bases; unmatched junction bases: 6. The CDR3 region is CASSLGSSGINTGELFF. DNA for the CDR3: TGCGCCAGCAGCTTGGGCAGTAGCGGGATAAACACCGGGGAGCTGTTTTTT.

V is TRBV29-1 and J is TRBJ2-1; TRBD2 agrees at 8 bases. Per the germline V gene, CDR1 is SQVTM and CDR2 is ANQGSEA. The V segment lost 7 bases and the J segment 8 bases; nucleotides outside the gene matches: 4. The CDR3 is made up of 11 amino acids. The CDR3 nucleotides are TGCAGCGCCGTAGCGGGATATGAGCAGTTCTTC. Amino acids: CSAVAGYEQFF.

CDR3 DNA: TGTGCCAGCAGCCTCGGTGTCTCTGGAAACACCATATATTTT. Its protein is CASSLGVSGNTIYF. The chain recombines TRBV3-1 (or the pseudogene TRBV3-2) with TRBJ1-3, with D hard to call. The CDR3 is 14 residues long. The V end was cut by 4 bases, the J end by 0 bases, with 7 bases between. CDR1 is LGHDT, CDR2 YNNKEL, per germline (reference sequence).

The chain combines TRBV5-1 with TRBJ2-1; 9 positions agree with TRBD1. The CDR3 is 15 amino acids. Germline V lookup: CDR1 SGHRS, CDR2 YFSETQ. V lost 4 bases to trimming and J lost 10 bases; unmatched junction nucleotides: 12. Here the CDR3 reads CASSPIVAGQGEQFF. The CDR3 DNA reads TGCGCCAGCAGCCCGATCGTGGCGGGACAGGGAGAGCAGTTCTTC.

The chain recombines TRBV6-1 with TRBJ2-7, with TRBD2 matching over 8 bases. In germline, CDR1 is MNHNS, CDR2 SASEGT. The V segment lost 2 bases and the J segment 7 bases; nucleotides outside the gene matches: 1. The CDR3 is 12 residues long. The CDR3 DNA is TGTGCCAGCAGTGAACCGGGAGGGGAGCAGTACTTC. The encoded protein is CASSEPGGEQYF.

The chain is built from TRBV5-1 and TRBJ1-1; tentatively, D is TRBD1 (6 bases). There are 16 residues in the CDR3. Trimming removed 4 bases from V and 0 bases from J, with 16 bases in between. The germline CDR1 and CDR2 sequences are SGHRS and YFSETQ. CDR3 coding DNA: TGCGCCAGCAGCCCGTCCCTGGACAGCTTGAACACTGAAGCTTTCTTT. Residues: CASSPSLDSLNTEAFF.

This chain joins TRBV28 and TRBJ2-7; D perhaps matches TRBD1 (6 bases). Trimming took 4 bases from V and 7 from J, leaving 23 bases between them. CDR1 MDHEN and CDR2 SYDVKM come from the germline V gene. This CDR3 spans 16 amino acids. CDR3 sequence reads: CASSSRGQPRSGEQYF. CDR3 sequence (DNA): TGTGCCAGCAGTTCTCGCGGACAGCCCCGCTCAGGGGAGCAGTACTTC.